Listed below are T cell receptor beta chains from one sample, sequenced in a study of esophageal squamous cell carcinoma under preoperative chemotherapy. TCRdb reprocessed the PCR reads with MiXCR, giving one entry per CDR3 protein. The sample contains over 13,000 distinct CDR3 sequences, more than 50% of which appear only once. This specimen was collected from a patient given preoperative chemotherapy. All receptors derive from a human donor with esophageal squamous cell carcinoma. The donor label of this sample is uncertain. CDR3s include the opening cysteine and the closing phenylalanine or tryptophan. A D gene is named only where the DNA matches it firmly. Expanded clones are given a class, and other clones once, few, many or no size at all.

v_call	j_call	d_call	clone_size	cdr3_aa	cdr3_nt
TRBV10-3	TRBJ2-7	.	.	CGALGLGAKNTQYF	TGTGGAGCCTTGGGGCTGGGAGCCAAAAATACGCAGTACTTC
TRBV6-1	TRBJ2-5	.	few	CASSLDGGALSQETQYF	TGTGCCAGCAGTCTGGATGGAGGGGCCCTCTCCCAAGAGACCCAGTACTTC
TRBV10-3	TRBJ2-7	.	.	CASDTRPADGQYF	TGTGCCTCCGACACGAGACCCGCTGATGGGCAGTACTTC
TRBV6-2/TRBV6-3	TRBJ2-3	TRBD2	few	CASSYSIISGSDADTQYF	TGTGCCAGCAGTTACTCGATAATCAGCGGGAGTGACGCAGATACGCAGTATTTT
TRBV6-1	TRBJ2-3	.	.	CASREGMQGPKDTQYF	TGTGCCAGCAGGGAAGGTATGCAGGGACCCAAAGATACGCAGTATTTC
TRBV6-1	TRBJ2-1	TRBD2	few	CADGLADGEQFF	TGTGCCGACGGACTAGCGGACGGGGAGCAGTTCTTC
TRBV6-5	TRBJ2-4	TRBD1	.	CASSWDRKNVLNF	TGTGCCAGCAGTTGGGACAGAAAAAACGTTCTGAACTTC
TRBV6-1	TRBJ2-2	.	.	CASRTGHVSTGTLYF	TGTGCCAGCAGAACCGGACATGTGAGCACAGGTACGCTGTATTTT
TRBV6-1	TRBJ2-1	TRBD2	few	CASSGQGGLAGGPYNEQFF	TGTGCCAGCAGTGGACAGGGGGGGCTAGCGGGAGGGCCGTACAATGAGCAGTTCTTC
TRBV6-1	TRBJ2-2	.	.	CASRKGLSNTGELFF	TGTGCCAGCAGGAAGGGACTCTCGAACACCGGGGAGCTGTTTTTT
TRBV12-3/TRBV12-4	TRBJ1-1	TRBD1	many	CASSPGDRPNFRNEPAEAFF	TGTGCCAGCAGTCCTGGGGACAGGCCTAATTTCCGTAATGAACCCGCTGAAGCTTTCTTT
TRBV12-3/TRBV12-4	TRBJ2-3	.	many	CASSLAGVVADTQYF	TGTGCCAGCAGTTTAGCGGGAGTAGTAGCAGATACGCAGTATTTT
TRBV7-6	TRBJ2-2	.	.	CASSDPSGGGTGELFF	TGTGCCAGCAGCGACCCCTCCGGAGGGGGCACCGGGGAGCTGTTTTTT
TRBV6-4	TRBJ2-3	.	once	CARSLGGGGQDTQYF	TGTGCCAGGTCCTTAGGGGGAGGAGGCCAAGATACCCAGTATTTT
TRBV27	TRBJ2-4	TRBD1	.	CASSYRGNLAKNIQYF	TGTGCCAGCAGTTACAGGGGGAACCTAGCCAAAAACATTCAGTACTTC
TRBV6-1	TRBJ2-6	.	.	CASGGVAGRSNVQYF	TGTGCCAGCGGGGGTGTAGCTGGCCGGTCCAACGTCCAGTATTTC
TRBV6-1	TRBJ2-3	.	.	CASREWGAGETETQYF	TGTGCCAGCAGGGAATGGGGGGCAGGGGAGACAGAGACGCAGTATTTC
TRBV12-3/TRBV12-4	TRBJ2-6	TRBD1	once	CASRWDRGPGANVLTF	TGTGCCAGCAGATGGGACAGGGGGCCTGGGGCCAACGTCCTGACTTTC
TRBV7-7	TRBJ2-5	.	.	CASSLPDGETQYF	TGTGCTAGCAGCTTGCCCGACGGCGAGACCCAGTACTTC
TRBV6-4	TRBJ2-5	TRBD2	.	CASRRGTSGRGETQYF	TGTGCCAGCAGACGGGGGACTAGCGGGAGGGGGGAGACCCAGTACTTC
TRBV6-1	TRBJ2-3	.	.	CASSAVTDTQYF	TGTGCCAGCAGTGCTGTCACAGATACGCAGTATTTT
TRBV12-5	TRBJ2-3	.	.	CASGKGGGGKNTQYF	TGTGCTAGTGGAAAGGGGGGGGGCGGCAAAAATACGCAGTACTTT
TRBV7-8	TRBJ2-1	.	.	CASSLVGLTPTKSNEQFF	TGTGCCAGCAGCTTAGTGGGTCTAACTCCGACCAAGTCAAATGAGCAGTTCTTC
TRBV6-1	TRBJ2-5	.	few	CASRTDTIKETQYF	TGTGCCAGCAGGACGGATACCATTAAAGAGACCCAGTACTTC
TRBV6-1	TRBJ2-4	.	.	CASGALGGSGTDTQYF	TGTGCCAGCGGGGCCCTAGGGGGGAGTGGCACAGATACCCAGTACTTC
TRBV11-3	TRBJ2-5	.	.	CASSFSAQETQYF	TGTGCCAGCAGCTTTTCAGCCCAAGAGACCCAGTACTTC
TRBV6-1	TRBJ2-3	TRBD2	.	CASSPGLAAIKTQYF	TGTGCCAGCAGTCCGGGACTAGCGGCCATAAAGACGCAGTATTTT
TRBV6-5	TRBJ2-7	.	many	CASSYVEGSSYEQYF	TGTGCCAGCAGTTACGTGGAGGGTAGCTCCTACGAGCAGTACTTC
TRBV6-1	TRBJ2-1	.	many	CASSRDPDQETQFF	TGTGCCAGCAGTCGGGACCCTGACCAAGAGACCCAGTTCTTC
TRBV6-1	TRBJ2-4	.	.	CASMGAKNTQYF	TGTGCGAGCATGGGAGCCAAAAACACGCAGTATTTC
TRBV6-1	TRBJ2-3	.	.	CASRGLGGSSTDTQYF	TGTGCCAGCAGGGGCCTCGGGGGCAGTAGCACAGATACGCAGTATTTC
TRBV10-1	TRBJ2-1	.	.	CASSDPDVEQFF	TGCGCCAGCAGTGATCCGGATGTGGAGCAGTTCTTC
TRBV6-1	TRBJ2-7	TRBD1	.	CASREWGAGGPETQYF	TGTGCCAGCAGGGAATGGGGGGCAGGGGGCCCAGAGACGCAGTACTTC